This T cell receptor (beta chain) stems from a study of cytomegalovirus exposure and HLA in healthy donors. Overall study results and limits: Later analysis identified a missense DCLRE1C variant that was linked to TCR beta V- and J-gene trimming.

This clone came up once. The antigen remains undetermined. V dropped 2 bases and J dropped 0; count of bases not matched to a gene: 3. In germline, CDR1 is MNHEY, CDR2 SMNVEV (reference sequence). The CDR3 runs to 16 residues. PCR primers comprised 60 Vbeta and 13 Jbeta primers. Only in-frame clones appear in the TCRdb table, and some are missing; sequencing was by immunoSEQ multiplex PCR. The table includes under 200,000 clones, around 80% detected once. The TCR was taken from a woman between 50 and 59 years old in good health and CMV-seropositive. Material: PBMCs. The V call is TRBV27, the J call TRBJ1-5, with 8 nucleotides matching TRBD1. The CDR3 here is CASSLNRGTSNQPQHF. The CDR3 DNA is TGTGCCAGCAGTTTAAACAGGGGGACTAGCAATCAGCCCCAGCATTTT.